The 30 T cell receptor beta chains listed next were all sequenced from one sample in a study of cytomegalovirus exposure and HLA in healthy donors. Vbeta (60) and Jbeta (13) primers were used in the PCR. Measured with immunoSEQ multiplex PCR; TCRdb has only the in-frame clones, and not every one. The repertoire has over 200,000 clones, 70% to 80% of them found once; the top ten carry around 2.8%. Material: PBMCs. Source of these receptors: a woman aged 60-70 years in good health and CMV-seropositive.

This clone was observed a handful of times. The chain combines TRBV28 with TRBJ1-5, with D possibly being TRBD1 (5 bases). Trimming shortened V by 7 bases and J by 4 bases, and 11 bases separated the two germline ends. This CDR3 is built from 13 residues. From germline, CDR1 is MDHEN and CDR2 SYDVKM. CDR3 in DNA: TGTGCCAGCACCTTAGGGGTGAATCAGCCCCAGCATTTT. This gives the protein CASTLGVNQPQHF.

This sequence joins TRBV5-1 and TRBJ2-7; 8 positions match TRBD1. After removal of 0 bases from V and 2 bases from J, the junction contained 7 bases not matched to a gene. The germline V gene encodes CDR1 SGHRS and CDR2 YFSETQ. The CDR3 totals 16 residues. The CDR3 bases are TGCGCCAGCAGCTTGGGGGCAGGGGGCTCTACCTACGAGCAGTACTTC. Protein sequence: CASSLGAGGSTYEQYF.

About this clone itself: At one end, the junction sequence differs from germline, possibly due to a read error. CDR3 sequence: CASSLAGFGNTIYF. The CDR3 nucleotides are TGTGCCAGCAGCTTGGCAGGGTTTGGAAATACCATATATTTT. This rearrangement joins TRBV5-6 to TRBJ1-3; the D gene is possibly TRBD1 (5 bases). Germline V gene data show CDR1 as SGHDT and CDR2 as YYEEEE. This CDR3 comprises 14 residues.

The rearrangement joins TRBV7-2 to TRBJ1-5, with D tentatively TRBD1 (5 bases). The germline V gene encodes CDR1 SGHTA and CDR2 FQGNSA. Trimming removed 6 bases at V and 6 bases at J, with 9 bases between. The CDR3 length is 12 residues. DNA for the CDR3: TGTGCCAGCAGAGTAGGGGTTCAGCCCCAGCATTTT. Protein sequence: CASRVGVQPQHF.

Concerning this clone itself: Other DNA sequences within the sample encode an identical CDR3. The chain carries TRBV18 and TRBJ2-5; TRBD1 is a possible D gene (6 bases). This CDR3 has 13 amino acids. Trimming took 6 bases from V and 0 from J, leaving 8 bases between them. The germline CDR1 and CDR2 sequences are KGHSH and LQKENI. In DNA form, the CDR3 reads TGTGCCAGCTCCCGGGACAACCAAGAGACCCAGTACTTC. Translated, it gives CASSRDNQETQYF.

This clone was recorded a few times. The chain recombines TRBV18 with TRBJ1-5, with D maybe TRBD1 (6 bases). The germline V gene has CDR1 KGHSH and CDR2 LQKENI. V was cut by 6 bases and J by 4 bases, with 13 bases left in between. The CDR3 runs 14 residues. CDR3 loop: CASSHGRGNQPQHF. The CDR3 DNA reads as TGTGCCAGCTCCCATGGCAGGGGAAATCAGCCCCAGCATTTT.

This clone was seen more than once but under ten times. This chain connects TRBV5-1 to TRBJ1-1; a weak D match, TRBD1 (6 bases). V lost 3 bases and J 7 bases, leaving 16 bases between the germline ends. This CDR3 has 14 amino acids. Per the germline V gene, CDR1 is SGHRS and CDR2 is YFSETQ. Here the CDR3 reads CASSWGQGLGEAFF. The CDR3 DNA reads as TGCGCCAGCAGCTGGGGGCAGGGACTAGGTGAAGCTTTCTTT.

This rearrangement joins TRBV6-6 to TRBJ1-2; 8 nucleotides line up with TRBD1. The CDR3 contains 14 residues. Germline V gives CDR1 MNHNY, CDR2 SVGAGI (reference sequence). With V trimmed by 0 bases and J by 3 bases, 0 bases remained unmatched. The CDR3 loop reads CASSYSTGDYGYTF. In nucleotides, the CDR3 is TGTGCCAGCAGTTACTCGACAGGGGACTATGGCTACACCTTC.

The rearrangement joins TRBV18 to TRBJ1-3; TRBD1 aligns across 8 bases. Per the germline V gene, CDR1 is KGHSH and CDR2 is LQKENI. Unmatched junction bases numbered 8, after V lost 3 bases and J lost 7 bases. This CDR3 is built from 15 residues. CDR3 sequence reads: CASSPLTGDGNTIYF. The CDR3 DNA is TGTGCCAGCTCACCCTTGACAGGGGACGGCAACACCATATATTTT.

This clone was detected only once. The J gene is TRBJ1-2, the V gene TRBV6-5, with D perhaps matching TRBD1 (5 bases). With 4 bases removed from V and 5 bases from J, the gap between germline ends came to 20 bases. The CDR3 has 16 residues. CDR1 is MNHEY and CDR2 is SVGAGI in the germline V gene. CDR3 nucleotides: TGTGCCAGCAGTTCGGGGGGGTCCGACGCTGGATATGGCTACACCTTC. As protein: CASSSGGSDAGYGYTF.

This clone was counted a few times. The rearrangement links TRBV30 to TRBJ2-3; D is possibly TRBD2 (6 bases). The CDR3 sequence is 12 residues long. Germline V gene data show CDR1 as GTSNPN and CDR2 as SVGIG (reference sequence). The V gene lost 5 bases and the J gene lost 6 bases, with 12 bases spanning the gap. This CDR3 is CAWVGGRDTQYF. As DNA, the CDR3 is TGTGCCTGGGTGGGGGGACGGGATACGCAGTATTTT.

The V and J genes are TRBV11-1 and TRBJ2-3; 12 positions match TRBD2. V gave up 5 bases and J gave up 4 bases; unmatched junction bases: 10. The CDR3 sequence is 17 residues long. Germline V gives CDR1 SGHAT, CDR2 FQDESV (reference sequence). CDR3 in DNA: TGTGCCAGCAGCCCATCCTCCGCTAGCGGGAGGGCAGATACGCAGTATTTT. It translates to CASSPSSASGRADTQYF.

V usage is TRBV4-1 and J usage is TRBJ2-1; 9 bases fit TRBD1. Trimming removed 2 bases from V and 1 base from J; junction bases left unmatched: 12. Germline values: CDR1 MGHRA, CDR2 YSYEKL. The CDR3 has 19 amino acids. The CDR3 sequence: CASSQFHPEDRGSYNEQFF. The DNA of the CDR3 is TGCGCCAGCAGCCAATTTCATCCGGAGGACAGGGGTTCCTACAATGAGCAGTTCTTC.

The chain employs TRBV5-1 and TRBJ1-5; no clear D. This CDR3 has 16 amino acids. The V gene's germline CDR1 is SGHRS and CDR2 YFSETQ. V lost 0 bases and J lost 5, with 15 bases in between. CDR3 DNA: TGCGCCAGCAGCTTGGACCCCGGAAGCAGCGATCAGCCCCAGCATTTT. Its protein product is CASSLDPGSSDQPQHF.

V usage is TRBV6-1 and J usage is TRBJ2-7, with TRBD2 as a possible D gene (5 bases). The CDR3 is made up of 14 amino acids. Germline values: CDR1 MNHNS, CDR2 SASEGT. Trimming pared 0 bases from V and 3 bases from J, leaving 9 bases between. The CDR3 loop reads CASSEAIGVYEQYF. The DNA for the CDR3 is TGTGCCAGCAGTGAAGCGATCGGGGTCTACGAGCAGTACTTC.

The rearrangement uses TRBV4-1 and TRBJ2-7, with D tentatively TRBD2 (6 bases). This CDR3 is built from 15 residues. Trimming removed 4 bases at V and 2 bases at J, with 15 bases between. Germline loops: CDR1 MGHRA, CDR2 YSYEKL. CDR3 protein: CASSPAWGGTYEQYF. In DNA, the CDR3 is TGCGCCAGCAGCCCCGCCTGGGGAGGCACCTACGAGCAGTACTTC.

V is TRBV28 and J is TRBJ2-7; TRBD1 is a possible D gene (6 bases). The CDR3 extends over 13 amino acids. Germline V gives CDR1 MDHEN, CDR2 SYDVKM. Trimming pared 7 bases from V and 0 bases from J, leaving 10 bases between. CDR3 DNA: TGTGCCAGCACTTGGACAGCCTCCTACGAGCAGTACTTC. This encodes CASTWTASYEQYF.

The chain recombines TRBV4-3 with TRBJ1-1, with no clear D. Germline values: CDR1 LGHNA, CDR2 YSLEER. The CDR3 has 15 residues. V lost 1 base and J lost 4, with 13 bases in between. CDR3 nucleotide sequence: TGCGCCAGCAGCCAAGGGGTGCGGATCCTCACTGAAGCTTTCTTT. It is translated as CASSQGVRILTEAFF.

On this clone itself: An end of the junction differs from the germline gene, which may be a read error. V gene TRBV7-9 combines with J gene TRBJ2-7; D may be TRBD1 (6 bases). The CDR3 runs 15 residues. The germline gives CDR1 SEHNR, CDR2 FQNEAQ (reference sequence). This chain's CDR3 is CSSSRKKGEWNEQYF. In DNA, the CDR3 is TGTTCCAGCAGCCGGAAGAAGGGGGAGTGGAACGAGCAGTACTTC.

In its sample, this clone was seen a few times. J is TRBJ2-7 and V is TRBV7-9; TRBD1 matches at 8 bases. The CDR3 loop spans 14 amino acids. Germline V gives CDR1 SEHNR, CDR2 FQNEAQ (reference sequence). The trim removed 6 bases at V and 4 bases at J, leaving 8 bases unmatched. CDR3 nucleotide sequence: TGTGCCAGCAGGTTACAGGGGGGAAGGTACGAGCAGTACTTC. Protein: CASRLQGGRYEQYF.

The CDR3 bases are TGTGCCAGCAGCTTAGGGGGGCTCACAGATACGCAGTATTTT. This codes for CASSLGGLTDTQYF. The genes are TRBV7-6 and TRBJ2-3; a weak D match, TRBD1 (6 bases). This CDR3 is built from 14 residues. In germline, CDR1 is SGHVS, CDR2 FNYEAQ. Trimming stripped 1 base from V and 2 bases from J, with 7 bases between.

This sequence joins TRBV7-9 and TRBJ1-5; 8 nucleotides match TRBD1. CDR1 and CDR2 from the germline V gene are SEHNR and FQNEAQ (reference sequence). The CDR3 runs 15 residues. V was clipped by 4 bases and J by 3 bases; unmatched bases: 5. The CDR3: CASSSTQGANQPQHF. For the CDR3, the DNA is TGTGCCAGCAGCTCCACCCAGGGGGCCAATCAGCCCCAGCATTTT.

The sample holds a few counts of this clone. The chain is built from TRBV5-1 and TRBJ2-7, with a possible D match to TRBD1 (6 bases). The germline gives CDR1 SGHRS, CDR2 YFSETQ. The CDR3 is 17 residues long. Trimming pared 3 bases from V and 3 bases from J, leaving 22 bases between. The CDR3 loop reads CASSSYHRKEGVYEQYF. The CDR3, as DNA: TGCGCCAGCAGCTCGTACCACAGAAAAGAGGGGGTCTACGAGCAGTACTTC.

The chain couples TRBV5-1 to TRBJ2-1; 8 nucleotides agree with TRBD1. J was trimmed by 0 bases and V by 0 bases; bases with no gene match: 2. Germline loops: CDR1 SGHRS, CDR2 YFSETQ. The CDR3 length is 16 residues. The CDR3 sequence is CASSLGTGTSYNEQFF. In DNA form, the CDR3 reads TGCGCCAGCAGCTTGGGGACAGGGACCTCCTACAATGAGCAGTTCTTC. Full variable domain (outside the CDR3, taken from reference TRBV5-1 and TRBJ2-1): KAGVTQTPRYLIKTRGQQVTLSCSPISGHRSVSWYQQTPGQGLQFLFEYFSETQRNKGNFPGRFSGRQFSNSRSEMNVSTLELGDSALYLCASSLGTGTSYNEQFFGPGTRLTVL.

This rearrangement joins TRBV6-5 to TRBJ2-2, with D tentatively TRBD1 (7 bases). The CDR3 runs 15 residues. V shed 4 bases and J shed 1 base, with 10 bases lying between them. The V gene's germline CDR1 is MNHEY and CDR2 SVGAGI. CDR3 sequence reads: CASSWGDRNTGELFF. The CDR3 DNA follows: TGTGCCAGCAGTTGGGGGGACAGGAACACCGGGGAGCTGTTTTTT.

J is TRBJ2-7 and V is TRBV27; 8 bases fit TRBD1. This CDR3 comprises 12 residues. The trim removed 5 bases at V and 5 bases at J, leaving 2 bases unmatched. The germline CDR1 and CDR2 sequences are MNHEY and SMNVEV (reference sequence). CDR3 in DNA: TGTGCCAGCAGTGGGACAGGAAACGAGCAGTACTTC. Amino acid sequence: CASSGTGNEQYF.

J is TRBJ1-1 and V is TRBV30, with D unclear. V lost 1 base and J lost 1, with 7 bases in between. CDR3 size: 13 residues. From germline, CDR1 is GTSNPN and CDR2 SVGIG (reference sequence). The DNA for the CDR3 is TGTGCCTGGAGTGCGGGGAAGAACACTGAAGCTTTCTTT. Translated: CAWSAGKNTEAFF.

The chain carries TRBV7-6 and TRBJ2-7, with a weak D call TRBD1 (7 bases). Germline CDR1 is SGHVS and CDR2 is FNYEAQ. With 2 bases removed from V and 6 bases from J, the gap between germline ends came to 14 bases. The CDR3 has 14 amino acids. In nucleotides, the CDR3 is TGTGCCAGCAGCTTAAGCGGAGGGGGCGGCGAGCAGTACTTC. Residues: CASSLSGGGGEQYF.

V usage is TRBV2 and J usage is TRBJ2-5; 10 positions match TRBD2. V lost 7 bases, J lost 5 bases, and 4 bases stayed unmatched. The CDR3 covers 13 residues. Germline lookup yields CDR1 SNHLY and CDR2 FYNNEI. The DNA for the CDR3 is TGTGCCAGCACTGATAGCGGGAGGGAGACCCAGTACTTC. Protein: CASTDSGRETQYF.

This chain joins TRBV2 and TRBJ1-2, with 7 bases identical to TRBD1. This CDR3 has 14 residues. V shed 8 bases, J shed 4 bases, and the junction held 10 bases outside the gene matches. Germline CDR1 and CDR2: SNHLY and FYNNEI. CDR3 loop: CASGGGVKGYGYTF. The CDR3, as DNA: TGTGCCAGCGGAGGGGGCGTTAAAGGCTATGGCTACACCTTC.